The 25 T cell receptor beta chains below were found in one sample sequenced in a study of Graves' ophthalmopathy and Graves' hyperthyroidism. Beta-chain TCR CDR3 regions were amplified from RNA transcripts. Second-round multiplex PCR came after a first-round RT-PCR that employed HTBI primers. One entry per CDR3 protein, called by TCRdb with MiXCR from the multiplex PCR reads. The sample contains 650,000 to 900,000 distinct CDR3 sequences, around 40% of which appear only once. The specimen was peripheral blood. The receptor set was obtained from an adult man with Graves' ophthalmopathy.

This chain joins TRBV2 and TRBJ2-7, with D uncertain. V was shortened by 5 bases and J by 0 bases, with 11 bases between the two germline ends. Germline-derived CDR1 and CDR2 are SNHLY and FYNNEI. This CDR3 has 14 residues. This CDR3 is CASSYSAHSYEQYF. CDR3 coding DNA: TGTGCCAGCAGTTACTCAGCGCACTCCTACGAGCAGTACTTC.

The rearrangement uses TRBV10-3 and TRBJ1-1, with no clear D. Trimming removed 10 bases at V and 2 bases at J, with 17 bases between. The germline V gene encodes CDR1 ENHRY and CDR2 SYGVKD. The CDR3 is 14 residues long. In DNA form, the CDR3 reads TGTGCCAGCAGGAAACCGGCGCTTAACACTGAAGCTTTCTTT. It translates to CASRKPALNTEAFF.

This clonotype has ten or more counts. V and J are TRBV29-1 and TRBJ1-6, with 9 bases matching TRBD1. Per the germline V gene, CDR1 is SQVTM and CDR2 is ANQGSEA. This CDR3 contains 13 residues. V lost 4 bases to trimming and J lost 11 bases; unmatched junction nucleotides: 6. The CDR3 loop is CSVGLGQGAPLHF. Written as DNA, the CDR3 is TGCAGCGTTGGGTTGGGACAGGGAGCACCCCTCCACTTT.

The chain links TRBV2 to TRBJ1-5; 7 nucleotides line up with TRBD1. Trimming at V came to 5 bases and at J to 3 bases, leaving 7 bases not matched to a gene. Germline lookup yields CDR1 SNHLY and CDR2 FYNNEI. This CDR3 spans 15 amino acids. The CDR3 DNA follows: TGTGCCAGCAGTTGGGGGACAGAAGACAATCAGCCCCAGCATTTT. It is translated as CASSWGTEDNQPQHF.

In its sample, this clonotype was seen a few times. The rearrangement joins TRBV12-3 or TRBV12-4 to TRBJ2-7; possible D gene TRBD2, 5 bases. The length of the CDR3 is 13 residues. V shed 5 bases and J shed 6 bases, with 14 bases lying between them. The CDR3, as DNA: TGTGCCAGCAGTCCCCGCTCCGGGATCGAGCAGTACTTC. Protein sequence: CASSPRSGIEQYF.

The V gene is TRBV2, the J gene TRBJ2-7; 9 bases map to TRBD1. Germline lookup yields CDR1 SNHLY and CDR2 FYNNEI. V was clipped by 8 bases and J by 4 bases; unmatched bases: 9. The CDR3 is made up of 14 amino acids. In DNA, the CDR3 is TGTGCCAGCCAGGGGAGGACAGGGGCTTACGAGCAGTACTTC. It specifies CASQGRTGAYEQYF.

V and J are TRBV29-1 and TRBJ2-2; 8 nucleotides agree with TRBD2. Germline loops: CDR1 SQVTM, CDR2 ANQGSEA. The V gene end was trimmed by 7 bases and the J gene end by 5 bases; junction bases not matched to a gene: 12. The CDR3 has 15 residues. CDR3 nucleotide sequence: TGCAGCGCGGGGGGGGGAGGGCCTGAGACCGGGGAGCTGTTTTTT. Translation gives CSAGGGGPETGELFF.

This clonotype was seen repeatedly, ten times or more. The chain joins TRBV25-1 to TRBJ1-6; D uncertain. The CDR3 has 12 residues. Trimming pared 6 bases from V and 6 bases from J, leaving 6 bases between. CDR1 MGHDK and CDR2 SYGVNS come from the germline V gene. The CDR3 here is CASRDANSPLHF. Written as DNA, the CDR3 is TGTGCCAGCAGGGACGCTAATTCACCCCTCCACTTT.

The chain uses TRBV7-2 and TRBJ1-6, with D unresolved. The CDR3 extends over 12 amino acids. With 1 base removed from V and 19 bases from J, the gap between germline ends came to 14 bases. CDR1 and CDR2 (germline): SGHTA, FQGNSA. For the CDR3, the DNA is TGTGCCAGCAGCTTAGAGGACTGCTACAAACACTTT. This translates into CASSLEDCYKHF.

There are a few counts of this clonotype. The V call is TRBV24-1, the J call TRBJ2-2; D is unresolved. Trimming removed 8 bases from V and 6 bases from J, with 21 bases in between. The CDR3 has 16 amino acids. Germline V gene lookup returns CDR1 KGHDR and CDR2 SFDVKD. The CDR3 region is CATTHEPRVKAGELFF. CDR3 bases: TGTGCCACCACCCATGAGCCTAGAGTTAAAGCCGGGGAGCTGTTTTTT.

On this clonotype: This may be a read error: a much more frequent sequence differs by one nucleotide. The chain recombines TRBV10-2 with TRBJ1-1, with D hard to call. Per germline, CDR1 WSHSY and CDR2 SAAADI. This CDR3 contains 18 residues. Trimming cost V 8 bases and J 4 bases, with 29 bases left between them. The DNA for the CDR3 is TGCGCCAGCCACGGCCAAACACTGAGGAAGGATCACGGCACTGAAGCTTTCTTT. Amino acid sequence: CASHGQTLRKDHGTEAFF.

On this clonotype: The conserved final phenylalanine or tryptophan is absent from the CDR3, which likely points to a read error. The limits of the CDR3 on the DNA are not certain, so only TCRdb's listed CDR3 is given. V is TRBV29-1 and J is TRBJ2-7; TRBD1, the table's D call, was not compared with the DNA. The CDR3 extends over 10 residues, inclusive of both ends. CDR1 is SQVTM, CDR2 ANQGSEA, per germline. This chain's CDR3 is CSVDGTGGCL.

At least ten counts were recorded for this clonotype. The chain carries TRBV10-3 and TRBJ2-7; 7 positions agree with TRBD2. CDR3 size: 14 residues. V lost 6 bases to trimming and J lost 0 bases; unmatched junction nucleotides: 5. The germline V gene has CDR1 ENHRY and CDR2 SYGVKD. CDR3 protein: CAIRATSDSYEQYF. The CDR3 DNA reads as TGTGCCATCAGGGCCACTAGCGACTCCTACGAGCAGTACTTC.

This clonotype was counted many times. The V call is TRBV7-9, the J call TRBJ1-6; 10 bases are shared with TRBD1. The CDR3 totals 16 residues. CDR1 is SEHNR and CDR2 is FQNEAQ in the germline V gene (reference sequence). Trimming took 6 bases from V and 5 from J; bases not matched to a gene: 7. The CDR3: CASRLWTGGNNSPLHF. The CDR3 DNA sequence: TGTGCCAGCAGACTCTGGACAGGGGGTAATAATTCACCCCTCCACTTT.

As for this clonotype: An end of the junction does not agree with germline; a read error may underlie this. V usage is TRBV10-3 and J usage is TRBJ2-5; either TRBD1 or TRBD2 may supply D (5 bases each). Germline-derived CDR1 and CDR2 are ENHRY and SYGVKD. The CDR3 contains 14 residues. This CDR3 is CASSWGSGGETQYF. The DNA for the CDR3 is TGTGCCAGCAGTTGGGGCTCAGGCGGGGAGACCCAGTACTTC.

The chain has TRBV10-3 and TRBJ1-3, with a tentative D call TRBD1 (6 bases). CDR3 length: 15 residues. The germline V gene has CDR1 ENHRY and CDR2 SYGVKD. Trimming stripped 6 bases from V and 7 bases from J, with 19 bases between. The CDR3 is CAISLRGSGMNTIYF. In DNA, the CDR3 is TGTGCCATCAGCCTCAGGGGAAGTGGGATGAACACCATATATTTT.

In this sample, this clonotype turned up a few times. This chain connects TRBV9 to TRBJ2-3; D remains ambiguous. Trimming left V 4 bases short and J 6 bases short, with 12 bases between. The CDR3 has 13 amino acids. Germline values: CDR1 SGDLS, CDR2 YYNGEE. The chain's CDR3 is CASSPRAVDTQYF. In nucleotides, the CDR3 is TGTGCCAGCAGCCCCCGGGCGGTTGATACGCAGTATTTT.

The gene calls are TRBV29-1 and TRBJ2-2; D perhaps matches TRBD1 (6 bases). Trimming left V 5 bases short and J 5 bases short, with 24 bases between. CDR1 is SQVTM and CDR2 is ANQGSEA in the germline V gene. This CDR3 comprises 17 residues. The CDR3 loop is CSVSHGQSTPLTGELFF. In nucleotides, the CDR3 is TGCAGCGTTTCACACGGACAGAGCACCCCTTTGACCGGGGAGCTGTTTTTT.

This clonotype was seen repeatedly, ten times or more. The rearrangement links TRBV7-9 to TRBJ1-2; D remains unclear. Trimming removed 5 bases at V and 4 bases at J, with 11 bases between. This CDR3 is built from 13 residues. Germline loops: CDR1 SEHNR, CDR2 FQNEAQ (reference sequence). CDR3: CASSPDSGYGYTF. The CDR3 DNA reads TGTGCCAGCAGCCCTGACTCTGGCTATGGCTACACCTTC.

The chain links TRBV6-4 to TRBJ2-3; 7 bases are a match to TRBD1. After removal of 3 bases from V and 4 bases from J, the junction contained 4 bases not matched to a gene. In germline, CDR1 is MRHNA, CDR2 SNTAGT. The CDR3 sequence is 14 residues long. The CDR3 sequence: CASSEGTVADTQYF. CDR3 sequence (DNA): TGTGCCAGCAGTGAAGGGACAGTGGCAGATACGCAGTATTTT.

This clonotype was counted between two and nine times. The rearrangement links TRBV11-2 to TRBJ2-7, with TRBD1 as a possible D gene (5 bases). The germline CDR1 and CDR2 sequences are SGHAT and FQNNGV. The germline V and J ends were trimmed by 1 base and 0 bases, with 10 bases remaining between them. The CDR3 extends over 15 amino acids. The CDR3 coding sequence is TGTGCCAGCAGCTTAGGTGGGGCGGTCTCCTACGAGCAGTACTTC. Translation: CASSLGGAVSYEQYF.

This clonotype was seen many times. This chain uses TRBV7-9 with TRBJ1-1; 7 bases agree with TRBD1. The CDR3 runs 14 residues. The V gene end was trimmed by 5 bases and the J gene end by 4 bases; junction bases not matched to a gene: 7. Per the germline V gene, CDR1 is SEHNR and CDR2 is FQNEAQ (reference sequence). The CDR3 DNA reads TGTGCCAGCAGCGTACAGACAGGGCGCACTGAAGCTTTCTTT. Translation gives CASSVQTGRTEAFF.

This clonotype occurred a few times. The chain combines TRBV7-9 with TRBJ2-2; D not certain. CDR1 and CDR2 from the germline V gene are SEHNR and FQNEAQ (reference sequence). V lost 6 bases to trimming and J lost 0 bases, with 11 bases between them. CDR3 length: 15 amino acids. This CDR3 reads CASSPGPTNTGELFF. In DNA form, the CDR3 reads TGTGCCAGCAGTCCCGGCCCTACGAACACCGGGGAGCTGTTTTTT.

This clonotype was seen a single time. The chain employs TRBV19 and TRBJ2-6; TRBD1 aligns across 8 bases. J lost 4 bases, V lost 9 bases, and 8 bases had no gene match. Germline values: CDR1 LNHDA, CDR2 SQIVND (reference sequence). The CDR3 consists of 15 residues. The CDR3 DNA is TGTGCCAGCTCCGGACAGGGTTACGGGGCCAACGTCCTGACTTTC. This codes for CASSGQGYGANVLTF.

This clonotype showed up many times. The gene calls are TRBV7-9 and TRBJ2-7; D not resolved. The CDR3 runs to 14 residues. Trimming shortened V by 0 bases and J by 3 bases, and 9 bases separated the two germline ends. Per the germline V gene, CDR1 is SEHNR and CDR2 is FQNEAQ (reference sequence). In nucleotides, the CDR3 is TGTGCCAGCAGCTTAGCAGGCGTATTCTACGAGCAGTACTTC. Translation: CASSLAGVFYEQYF.